One T cell receptor beta chain is described in this entry. This clonotype appeared a few times. There is no known antigen for this receptor. No much larger clonotype is one base removed from it; base qualities were not supplied. Taken with the paper, the label for treatment or condition translates to: live attenuated yellow fever vaccine strain. At each blood-draw timepoint, two biological replicates of bulk PBMCs were obtained. PBMCs were isolated from peripheral blood using a standard Ficoll-Paque protocol. RNA was extracted with TriZol from bulk PBMCs, CD4 and CD8 fractions, and dextramer-positive and dextramer-negative fractions. This entry belongs to a study of T cells after yellow fever vaccination (dated by TCRdb to about 2019). Background on the whole study: The SMART-Seq v4 Ultra Low Input RNA kit was used to prepare libraries from fractions with low cell numbers. To follow T-cell clones before and after both primary and booster YFV17D yellow fever vaccination, bulk TCR alpha and beta repertoires underwent longitudinal sequencing. Two healthy male donors made up the cohort, one aged 18 to 29 years and the other aged 30 to 39 years. Blood was collected at multiple timepoints before and after primary and secondary immunization, and bulk PBMC replicates and cell subsets were isolated. Broad study findings and their caveats: After the booster, most of the clones that had expanded following primary vaccination were detected again (96% of CD4 and around 88% of CD8), which suggests that memory was broadly maintained. FACS-sorted repertoires could contain abundant contaminating clonotypes from the bulk population, so computational filtering was required. A small share of clonotypes was detected in both CD4 and CD8 compartments, with the overlap likely arising from convergent recombination. Compared with the primary T-cell response, the secondary T-cell response was weaker but faster, peaking on day 5 rather than day 15. Because the study included only a couple of donors, the extent to which the findings can be generalized is limited.

Synthesis of TCR cDNA relied on 5'RACE template switching, a step that introduced a universal primer site along with unique molecular identifiers. Priming for cDNA synthesis came from both the TCR alpha and TCR beta constant segments. Two PCR steps were used to amplify libraries, with sample barcodes and sequencing adapters being added in the second step. Libraries were sequenced on Illumina HiSeq 2500 (2x100 bp) or NovaSeq (2x150 bp). Per the authors' processing: MIGEC was used to demultiplex reads and collapse the reads into UMI consensus sequences, and MiXCR was used for V(D)J alignment. Vaccine-responding clonotypes were identified with edgeR using replicate PBMC samples, with FDR below 0.01 and a log2 fold change above 5 up to day 15 being required. Bulk clonotypes were assigned CD4 or CD8 identity according to which sequenced CD4 or CD8 repertoire held them at higher abundance. Clones were called with MiXCR by TCRdb after fastp trimmed the public reads at Q25, and only in-frame beta chains were retained. Rows matching on CDR3 protein sequence are summarized as one entry with the most common DNA and genes. In this record, the V and J calls reflect TCRdb's handling and not the investigators' own analysis. The sample records under 600,000 distinct CDR3 sequences, less than 25% of which are singletons. The ten largest clones add up to roughly 16% of the sample.

The sample consisted of PBMCs, taken 21 days after the first yellow fever vaccination. The clonotype comes from a man younger than 35 who received the YFV17D yellow fever vaccine.

DNA sequence: TGTGCCAGCAGTTACGTCCGGACAATCGGGACCCAGTACTTC. It specifies CASSYVRTIGTQYF. Recombination linked TRBV6-2 or TRBV6-3 to TRBJ2-5; TRBD1 is possibly the D segment (5 matching bases). CDR1 MNHEY and CDR2 SVGEGT were looked up in the germline V gene. There are 14 amino acids in the CDR3, from cysteine to phenylalanine inclusive. The retained sequence is limited to the CDR3, 42 bases, with the frame set at the first base. Trimming costs V 2 bases and J 7 bases, and their ends lie 14 bases apart.